This is a list of T cell receptor beta chains from one sample in a study of T cell responses to AZD1222 COVID-19 vaccine. Clones were sequenced by immunoSEQ multiplex PCR, and TCRdb holds only the in-frame ones, with some missing. The sample has more than 80,000 clones, roughly 88% seen once; the top ten hold approximately 10%. Specimen: peripheral blood, collected on day 0 of MenACWY control vaccination. The receptors originated from an adult in good health. CDR3s include the opening cysteine and the closing phenylalanine or tryptophan. D genes are given only for firm matches.

TRBJ1-1,TRBD1,TRBV25-1,CASSEWGTGLAFF
TRBJ2-5,-,TRBV2,CASSVETRETQYF
TRBJ1-2,-,TRBV6-2/TRBV6-3,CASSYRAYGYTF
TRBJ2-7,TRBD1,TRBV12-3/TRBV12-4,CASRRQGVYEQYF
TRBJ2-2,-,TRBV4-3,CASSQDRGVGELFF
TRBJ1-1,TRBD1,TRBV2,CASSGGRDSEAFF
TRBJ1-5,TRBD1,TRBV4-3,CASSQQWDSGNQPQHF
TRBJ2-5,-,TRBV7-8,CASSLVVGPTQETQYF
TRBJ1-4,-,TRBV19,CASSTGGQPTNEKLFF
TRBJ1-4,-,TRBV30,CACDRLGSEKLFF
TRBJ1-2,TRBD1,TRBV5-8,CASSYRQGHGYTF
TRBJ1-1,TRBD1,TRBV6-4,CASSDRGWDRGATEAFF
TRBJ1-2,-,TRBV12-3/TRBV12-4,CASSFLTGGGYTF
TRBJ2-1,TRBD2,TRBV4-1,CASSQGNLRGSGDDSYNEQFF
TRBJ1-5,-,TRBV19,CASSIVKGRAQHF
TRBJ2-7,-,TRBV25-1,CASRTEYEQYF
TRBJ1-6,TRBD1,TRBV18,CASSRTGADGSPLHF
TRBJ2-7,TRBD1,TRBV4-1,CASSQAGGDEQYF
TRBJ2-3,TRBD2,TRBV7-7,CASSPGLATDTQYF
TRBJ1-6,-,TRBV10-3,CAITGGVGSYNSPLHF
TRBJ1-6,TRBD1,TRBV4-3,CASSQEPHSTGRNSPLHF
TRBJ2-7,-,TRBV30,CAWSVQGSPSYEQYF
TRBJ1-4,-,TRBV18,CASSLGLEKLFF
TRBJ2-1,TRBD1,TRBV29-1,CSVSKGASNEQFF
TRBJ2-5,-,TRBV24-1,CATSDHRQGRETQYF
TRBJ2-7,-,TRBV6-5,CASSKIGGEQYF
TRBJ1-6,TRBD1,TRBV2,CASRTGSSSPLHF
TRBJ1-6,-,TRBV19,CASSVGTVNSSPLHF
TRBJ1-1,-,TRBV2,CASSENGVRRAFF
TRBJ1-4,-,TRBV12-3/TRBV12-4,CASSWGTNEKLFF
TRBJ2-7,-,TRBV18,CASSPRGETYEQYF
TRBJ1-3,-,TRBV3-1/TRBV3-2,CASSHTTGYSGNTIYF
TRBJ1-4,-,TRBV2,CASSDLSRDRLGKLFF
TRBJ2-2,TRBD1,TRBV7-9,CASSLPRDRGPNTGELFF
TRBJ2-5,TRBD1,TRBV5-1,CASDTGQGGETQYF
TRBJ1-6,-,TRBV27,CASSLTPKQGDSPLHF
TRBJ1-5,-,TRBV3-1/TRBV3-2,CASSQFPVQPQHF
TRBJ1-1,TRBD1,TRBV10-3,CAISETGQVNTEAFF
TRBJ1-2,-,TRBV29-1,CSVVEQANYGYTF
TRBJ1-4,-,TRBV28,CASSPPRGFATNEKLFF
TRBJ1-4,-,TRBV15,CATSRDRAKSTNEKLFF
TRBJ1-1,-,TRBV19,CASSTGLTEAFF
TRBJ2-7,-,TRBV6-5,CASHMAGGPYEQYF
TRBJ2-5,TRBD1,TRBV5-1,CASRFTGATETQYF
TRBJ2-4,-,TRBV30,CAWSVGNIQYF
TRBJ2-2,-,TRBV11-3,CASSSLTQQGTGELFF
TRBJ1-1,-,TRBV29-1,CSGSSAGYTEAFF
TRBJ1-1,-,TRBV6-5,CASQSTERNTEAFF
TRBJ2-1,TRBD2,TRBV7-3,CASSLTKAGGSNEQFF
TRBJ2-7,-,TRBV23-1,CASSQSEGSGEQYF
TRBJ1-1,-,TRBV5-1,CASSFGLQGLNTEAFF
TRBJ1-4,-,TRBV5-6,CASSLVGDEKLFF
TRBJ2-7,TRBD1,TRBV4-1,CASSHTDRATYEQYF